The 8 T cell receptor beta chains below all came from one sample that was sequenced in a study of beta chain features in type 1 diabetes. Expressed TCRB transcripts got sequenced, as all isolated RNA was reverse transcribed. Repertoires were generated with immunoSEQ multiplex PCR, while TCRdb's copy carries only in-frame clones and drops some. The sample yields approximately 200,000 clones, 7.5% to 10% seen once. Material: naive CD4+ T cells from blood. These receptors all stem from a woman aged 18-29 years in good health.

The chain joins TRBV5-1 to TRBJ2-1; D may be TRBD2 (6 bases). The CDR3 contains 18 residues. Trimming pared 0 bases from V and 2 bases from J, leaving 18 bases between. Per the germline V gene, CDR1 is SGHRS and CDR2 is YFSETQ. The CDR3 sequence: CASSLDPWEVVTYNEQFF. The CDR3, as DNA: TGCGCCAGCAGCTTGGACCCGTGGGAGGTAGTTACCTACAATGAGCAGTTCTTC.

CDR3 loop: CASSLEASGSGPDTQYF. The CDR3 DNA sequence: TGTGCCAGCAGCTTAGAGGCTAGCGGGAGCGGACCAGATACGCAGTATTTT. The chain recombines TRBV7-8 with TRBJ2-3; 10 positions match TRBD2. The germline V gene has CDR1 SGHVS and CDR2 FQNEAQ. The CDR3 runs to 17 residues. The J segment lost 4 bases and the V segment lost 1 base, leaving 8 bases of the junction unmatched. The variable domain in full, with the rest retrieved from reference TRBV7-8 and TRBJ2-3, is GAGVSQSPRYKVAKRGQDVALRCDPISGHVSLFWYQQALGQGPEFLTYFQNEAQLDKSGLPSDRFFAERPEGSVSTLKIQRTQQEDSAVYLCASSLEASGSGPDTQYFGPGTRLTVL.

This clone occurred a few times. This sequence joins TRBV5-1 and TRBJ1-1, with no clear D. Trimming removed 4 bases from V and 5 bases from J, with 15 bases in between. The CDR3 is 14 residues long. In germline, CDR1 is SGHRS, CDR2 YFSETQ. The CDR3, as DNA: TGCGCCAGCAGCGAGGGTCCCCCGAGGACTGAAGCTTTCTTT. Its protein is CASSEGPPRTEAFF.

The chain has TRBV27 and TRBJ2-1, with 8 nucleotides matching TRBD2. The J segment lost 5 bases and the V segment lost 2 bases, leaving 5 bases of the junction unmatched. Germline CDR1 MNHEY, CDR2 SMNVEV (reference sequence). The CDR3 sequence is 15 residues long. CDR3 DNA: TGTGCCAGCAGTTTAGAGCGGGGGACACACAATGAGCAGTTCTTC. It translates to CASSLERGTHNEQFF.

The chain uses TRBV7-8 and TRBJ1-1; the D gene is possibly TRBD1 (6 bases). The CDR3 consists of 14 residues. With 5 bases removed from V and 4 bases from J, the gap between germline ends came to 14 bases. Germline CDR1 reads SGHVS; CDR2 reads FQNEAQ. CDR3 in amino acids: CASSPQGLGTEAFF. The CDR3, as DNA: TGTGCCAGCAGCCCCCAGGGGCTCGGCACTGAAGCTTTCTTT. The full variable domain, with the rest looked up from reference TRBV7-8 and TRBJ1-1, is GAGVSQSPRYKVAKRGQDVALRCDPISGHVSLFWYQQALGQGPEFLTYFQNEAQLDKSGLPSDRFFAERPEGSVSTLKIQRTQQEDSAVYLCASSPQGLGTEAFFGQGTRLTVV.

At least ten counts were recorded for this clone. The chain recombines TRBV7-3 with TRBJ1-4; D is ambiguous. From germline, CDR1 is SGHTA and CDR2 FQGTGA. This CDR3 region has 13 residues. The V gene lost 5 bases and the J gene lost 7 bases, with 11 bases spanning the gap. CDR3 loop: CASSRTVGEKLFF. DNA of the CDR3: TGTGCCAGCAGCCGTACTGTCGGTGAAAAACTGTTTTTT.

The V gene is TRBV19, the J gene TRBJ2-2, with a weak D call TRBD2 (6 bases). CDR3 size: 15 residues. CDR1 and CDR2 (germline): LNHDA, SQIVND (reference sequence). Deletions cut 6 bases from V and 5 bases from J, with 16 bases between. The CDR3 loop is CASRTRRGRTGELFF. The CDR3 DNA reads TGTGCCAGTAGGACTAGGAGGGGACGAACCGGGGAGCTGTTTTTT.

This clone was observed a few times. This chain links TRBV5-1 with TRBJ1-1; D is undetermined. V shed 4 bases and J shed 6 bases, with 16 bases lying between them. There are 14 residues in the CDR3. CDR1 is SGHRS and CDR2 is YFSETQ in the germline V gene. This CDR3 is CASSPVDTGAEAFF. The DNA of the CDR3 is TGCGCCAGCAGCCCAGTCGACACTGGCGCTGAAGCTTTCTTT.